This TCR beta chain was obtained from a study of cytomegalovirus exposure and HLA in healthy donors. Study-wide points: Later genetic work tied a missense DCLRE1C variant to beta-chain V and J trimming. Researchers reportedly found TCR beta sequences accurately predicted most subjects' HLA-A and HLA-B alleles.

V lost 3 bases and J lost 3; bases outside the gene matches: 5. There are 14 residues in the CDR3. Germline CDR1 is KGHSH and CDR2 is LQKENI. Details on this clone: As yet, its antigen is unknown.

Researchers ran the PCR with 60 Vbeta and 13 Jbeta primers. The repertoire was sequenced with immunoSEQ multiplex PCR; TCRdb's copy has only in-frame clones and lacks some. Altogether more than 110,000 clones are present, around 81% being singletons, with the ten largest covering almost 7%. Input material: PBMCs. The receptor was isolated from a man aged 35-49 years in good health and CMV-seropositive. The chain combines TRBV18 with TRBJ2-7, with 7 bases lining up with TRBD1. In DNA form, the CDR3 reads TGTGCCAGCTCACCGATCGGGACAGACTACGAGCAGTACTTC. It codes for CASSPIGTDYEQYF.